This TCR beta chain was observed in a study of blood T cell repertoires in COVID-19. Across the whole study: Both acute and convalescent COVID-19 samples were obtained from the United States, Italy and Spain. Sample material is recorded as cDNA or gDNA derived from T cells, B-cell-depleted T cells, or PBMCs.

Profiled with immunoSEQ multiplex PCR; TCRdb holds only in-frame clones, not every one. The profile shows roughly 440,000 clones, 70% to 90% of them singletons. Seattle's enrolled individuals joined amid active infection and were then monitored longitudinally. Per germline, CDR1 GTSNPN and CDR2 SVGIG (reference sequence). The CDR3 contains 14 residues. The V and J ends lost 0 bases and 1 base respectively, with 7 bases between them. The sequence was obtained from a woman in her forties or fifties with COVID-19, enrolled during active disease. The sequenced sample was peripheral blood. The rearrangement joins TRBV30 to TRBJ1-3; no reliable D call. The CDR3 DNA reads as TGTGCCTGGAGTGTAGAGGGTTCTGGAAACACCATATATTTT. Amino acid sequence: CAWSVEGSGNTIYF.